The 25 T cell receptor beta chains below were found in one sample sequenced in a study of shared clonotypes between healthy human individuals. Using immunoSEQ multiplex PCR, the repertoire was profiled, and TCRdb retains in-frame clones only, with some absent. The sample contains roughly 1,000,000 clones, more than 75% of which appear only once. The sample consisted of memory CD4+ T cells from PBMCs. Subset denoted: CD45RA-negative fraction. These receptors originate from a man aged 18 to 30 in good health. Some clones in this sample may be carry-over from other donors' samples.

The chain has TRBV18 and TRBJ2-7; maybe TRBD1 (6 bases). V was shortened by 4 bases and J by 2 bases, with 12 bases between the two germline ends. CDR1 and CDR2 from the germline V gene are KGHSH and LQKENI. The length of the CDR3 is 14 residues. CDR3 sequence: CASSLAQGTYEQYF. CDR3 sequence (DNA): TGTGCCAGCTCACTGGCCCAGGGGACCTACGAGCAGTACTTC.

The rearrangement links TRBV7-2 to TRBJ1-2; D might be TRBD1 (5 bases). In germline, CDR1 is SGHTA, CDR2 FQGNSA. The CDR3 runs to 16 residues. V was cut by 5 bases and J by 4 bases, with 20 bases left in between. As DNA, the CDR3 is TGTGCCAGCAGCCCCCGGGCCAGGGACCCGCGCTATGGCTACACCTTC. Amino acids: CASSPRARDPRYGYTF.

The V and J genes are TRBV7-9 and TRBJ2-1; TRBD1 is a possible D gene (5 bases). Germline CDR1 reads SEHNR; CDR2 reads FQNEAQ (reference sequence). Trimming left V 1 base short and J 6 bases short, with 13 bases between. The CDR3 loop spans 15 amino acids. CDR3 loop: CASSLGFGQGNEQFF. The CDR3 DNA is TGTGCCAGCAGCTTAGGTTTCGGCCAGGGCAATGAGCAGTTCTTC.

The CDR3 bases are TGTGCCTGGTCCCAGGGGGCCAAAAACATTCAGTACTTC. It codes for CAWSQGAKNIQYF. V and J are TRBV30 and TRBJ2-4, with a possible D match to TRBD1 (6 bases). In germline, CDR1 is GTSNPN, CDR2 SVGIG (reference sequence). The CDR3 runs to 13 residues. V was trimmed by 5 bases and J by 1 base, leaving 9 bases between them.

The chain carries TRBV11-2 and TRBJ2-7, with a possible D match to TRBD1 (5 bases). Germline CDR1 is SGHAT and CDR2 is FQNNGV. There are 15 residues in the CDR3. Trimming took 4 bases from V and 3 from J, leaving 16 bases between them. The DNA of the CDR3 is TGTGCCAGCAGCTCGCCCGGTGCAGGGAACTACGAGCAGTACTTC. This codes for CASSSPGAGNYEQYF.

The chain combines TRBV4-3 with TRBJ1-4, with D unresolved. The CDR3 length is 17 residues. V dropped 0 bases and J dropped 3 bases, with 14 bases sitting between them. Germline CDR1 reads LGHNA; CDR2 reads YSLEER. The CDR3 DNA follows: TGCGCCAGCAGCCAAGATGTGGTGCAGGCACCTAATGAAAAACTGTTTTTT. Translated, it gives CASSQDVVQAPNEKLFF.

This clone was picked up a small number of times. The chain is built from TRBV18 and TRBJ1-1; TRBD1 agrees at 8 bases. Trimming took 2 bases from V and 4 from J; bases not matched to a gene: 9. Germline loops: CDR1 KGHSH, CDR2 LQKENI. The CDR3 has 16 amino acids. CDR3 in DNA: TGTGCCAGCTCACCAAGGGGCCCCACAGGGGGCACTGAAGCTTTCTTT. As protein: CASSPRGPTGGTEAFF.

Remarks on this clone: One junction end does not reproduce the germline sequence, and a read error may be involved. The chain employs TRBV6-1 and TRBJ1-5, with unresolved D. The germline V gene encodes CDR1 MNHNS and CDR2 SASEGT. This CDR3 contains 14 residues. The CDR3 region is CAISEDLSNQPQHF. In nucleotides, the CDR3 is TGTGCCATCAGTGAGGACTTAAGCAATCAGCCCCAGCATTTT.

The chain is built from TRBV30 and TRBJ1-5; D gene unclear. The germline V gene encodes CDR1 GTSNPN and CDR2 SVGIG (reference sequence). Between the trimmed V and J ends, which lost 2 bases and 7 bases, there was a span of 12 bases. This CDR3 has 13 residues. CDR3 amino acids: CAWSNTAGQPQHF. DNA of the CDR3: TGTGCCTGGAGTAACACCGCGGGGCAGCCCCAGCATTTT. Looking up the rest from reference TRBV30 and TRBJ1-5 gives the full variable domain: SQTIHQWPATLVQPVGSPLSLECTVEGTSNPNLYWYRQAAGRGLQLLFYSVGIGQISSEVPQNLSASRPQDRQFILSSKKLLLSDSGFYLCAWSNTAGQPQHFGDGTRLSIL.

The rearrangement joins TRBV28 to TRBJ2-7, with 7 bases fitting TRBD1. V lost 2 bases, J lost 6 bases, and 7 bases stayed unmatched. The CDR3 covers 14 residues. Looked up from germline, CDR1 is MDHEN and CDR2 is SYDVKM. The CDR3, as DNA: TGTGCCAGCAGTTTAGTGACAGGGTTGGGCGAGCAGTACTTC. It codes for CASSLVTGLGEQYF.

The chain is built from TRBV6-1 and TRBJ1-1, with TRBD1 as a possible D gene (5 bases). Trimming removed 6 bases from V and 7 bases from J, with 18 bases in between. Looked up from germline, CDR1 is MNHNS and CDR2 is SASEGT. The CDR3 has 14 amino acids. The CDR3 reads CASSGDSTRGEAFF. The CDR3 DNA follows: TGTGCCAGCAGCGGGGACTCAACTAGGGGTGAAGCTTTCTTT.

A few counts support this clone. V is TRBV27 and J is TRBJ1-1; a possible D gene is TRBD1 (6 bases). Trimming took 7 bases from V and 1 from J, leaving 13 bases between them. The CDR3 runs to 14 residues. CDR1 MNHEY and CDR2 SMNVEV come from the germline V gene (reference sequence). DNA of the CDR3: TGTGCCAGCAAGGATCGGGGGGCGAACACTGAAGCTTTCTTT. Translating gives CASKDRGANTEAFF.

V usage is TRBV5-4 and J usage is TRBJ2-4; unclear D gene. From germline, CDR1 is SGHNT and CDR2 YYREEE (reference sequence). CDR3 size: 14 residues. V lost 0 bases to trimming and J lost 2 bases, with 6 bases between them. CDR3 nucleotides: TGTGCCAGCAGCTTGGGACAAACCAAAAACATTCAGTACTTC. Translating it yields CASSLGQTKNIQYF.

The CDR3: CASSLGRAADNEQFF. The CDR3 nucleotides are TGTGCCAGCAGCTTAGGTAGGGCGGCCGACAATGAGCAGTTCTTC. V and J are TRBV11-3 and TRBJ2-1; D not certain. Trimming took 1 base from V and 5 from J, leaving 12 bases between them. CDR3 length: 15 amino acids. Looked up from germline, CDR1 is SGHNT and CDR2 is YENEEA.

This clone has at least ten counts. The CDR3 region has the DNA TGTGCCAGCAGTGGGATTAGCACAGGGTCCTACGAGCAGTACTTC. It codes for CASSGISTGSYEQYF. The chain joins TRBV6-1 to TRBJ2-7, with D tentatively TRBD1 (6 bases). V shed 4 bases and J shed 1 base, with 14 bases lying between them. The germline CDR1 and CDR2 sequences are MNHNS and SASEGT. This CDR3 has 15 amino acids.

The chain combines TRBV19 with TRBJ2-3, with 10 bases aligning to TRBD2. J gave up 4 bases and V 8 bases, and 15 bases lay outside the gene matches. The CDR3 has 17 residues. CDR1 is LNHDA and CDR2 is SQIVND in the germline V gene (reference sequence). Here the CDR3 reads CASYPSGRGGGADTQYF. The CDR3 DNA reads as TGTGCCAGTTACCCTAGCGGGAGAGGTGGTGGTGCAGATACGCAGTATTTT. Complete variable domain (other parts from reference TRBV19 and TRBJ2-3): DGGITQSPKYLFRKEGQNVTLSCEQNLNHDAMYWYRQDPGQGLRLIYYSQIVNDFQKGDIAEGYSVSREKKESFPLTVTSAQKNPTAFYLCASYPSGRGGGADTQYFGPGTRLTVL.

This clone has just one count. This chain links TRBV11-2 with TRBJ1-3; 8 bases fit TRBD1. J lost 0 bases, V lost 5 bases, and 6 bases had no gene match. The germline CDR1 and CDR2 sequences are SGHAT and FQNNGV. This CDR3 is 16 amino acids long. CDR3 sequence (DNA): TGTGCCAGCAGCCACCGACAGGGGATCTCTGGAAACACCATATATTTT. Its protein product is CASSHRQGISGNTIYF. The full variable domain, its missing parts supplied by reference TRBV11-2 and TRBJ1-3, is EAGVAQSPRYKIIEKRQSVAFWCNPISGHATLYWYQQILGQGPKLLIQFQNNGVVDDSQLPKDRFSAERLKGVDSTLKIQPAKLEDSAVYLCASSHRQGISGNTIYFGEGSWLTVV.

The chain has TRBV9 and TRBJ2-3; D gene unclear. The germline gives CDR1 SGDLS, CDR2 YYNGEE. The CDR3 length is 13 residues. V lost 1 base, J lost 2 bases, and 5 bases lay in between. The chain's CDR3 is CASSVTFTDTQYF. The CDR3 bases are TGTGCCAGCAGCGTAACTTTCACAGATACGCAGTATTTT.

The chain couples TRBV5-8 to TRBJ2-1, with D possibly matching TRBD2 (5 bases). The CDR3 extends over 15 amino acids. The V gene lost 3 bases and the J gene lost 4 bases, with 14 bases spanning the gap. The germline CDR1 and CDR2 sequences are SGHTS and YDEGEE. The CDR3 reads CASSSVDSRYNEQFF. CDR3 sequence (DNA): TGTGCCAGCAGCTCGGTGGACTCGCGTTACAATGAGCAGTTCTTC.

This chain joins TRBV7-9 and TRBJ1-2, with D uncertain. Germline V CDR1 and CDR2: SEHNR, FQNEAQ (reference sequence). Trimming took 0 bases from V and 4 from J, leaving 9 bases between them. The CDR3 runs 14 residues. DNA for the CDR3: TGTGCCAGCAGCTTAGCCGGGGTCGGCTATGGCTACACCTTC. It yields the protein CASSLAGVGYGYTF.

The chain has TRBV2 and TRBJ1-3, with D uncertain. From germline, CDR1 is SNHLY and CDR2 FYNNEI. The CDR3 sequence is 14 residues long. V lost 4 bases and J lost 0, with 7 bases in between. The chain's CDR3 is CASSGQISGNTIYF. CDR3 bases: TGTGCCAGCAGTGGGCAGATCTCTGGAAACACCATATATTTT.

This chain connects TRBV5-1 to TRBJ2-3, with D possibly TRBD1 on 6 matching bases. V was trimmed by 0 bases and J by 5 bases, leaving 22 bases between them. This CDR3 is 18 amino acids long. Germline CDR1 and CDR2: SGHRS and YFSETQ. The CDR3 protein is CASSLGRSSGELGDTQYF. The CDR3 coding sequence is TGCGCCAGCAGCTTGGGGAGATCGTCAGGGGAGTTAGGAGATACGCAGTATTTT.

The J gene is TRBJ1-2, the V gene TRBV13; possibly TRBD1 for D (5 bases). There are 13 residues in the CDR3. The V gene's germline CDR1 is PRHDT and CDR2 FYEKMQ (reference sequence). Trimming left V 8 bases short and J 7 bases short, with 17 bases between. The DNA of the CDR3 is TGTGCCAGCCTAGGGGAGGGTTGGAGTGGCTACACCTTC. This sequence encodes CASLGEGWSGYTF.

The chain couples TRBV18 to TRBJ2-1; D gene uncertain. CDR1 KGHSH and CDR2 LQKENI come from the germline V gene. The ends were cut back, 3 bases at V and 1 base at J, with 13 bases in the middle. The CDR3 runs to 16 residues. The CDR3 sequence: CASSPPAGTSYNEQFF. The CDR3 DNA sequence: TGTGCCAGCTCACCCCCCGCAGGTACTTCCTACAATGAGCAGTTCTTC.

This rearrangement joins TRBV6-5 to TRBJ2-7; weak D call: TRBD1 (6 bases). The CDR3 is 13 residues long. The V end was cut by 6 bases, the J end by 3 bases, with 12 bases between. The V gene's germline CDR1 is MNHEY and CDR2 SVGAGI. The CDR3: CASSTKQGYEQYF. The CDR3 DNA sequence: TGTGCCAGCAGCACTAAACAGGGCTACGAGCAGTACTTC.